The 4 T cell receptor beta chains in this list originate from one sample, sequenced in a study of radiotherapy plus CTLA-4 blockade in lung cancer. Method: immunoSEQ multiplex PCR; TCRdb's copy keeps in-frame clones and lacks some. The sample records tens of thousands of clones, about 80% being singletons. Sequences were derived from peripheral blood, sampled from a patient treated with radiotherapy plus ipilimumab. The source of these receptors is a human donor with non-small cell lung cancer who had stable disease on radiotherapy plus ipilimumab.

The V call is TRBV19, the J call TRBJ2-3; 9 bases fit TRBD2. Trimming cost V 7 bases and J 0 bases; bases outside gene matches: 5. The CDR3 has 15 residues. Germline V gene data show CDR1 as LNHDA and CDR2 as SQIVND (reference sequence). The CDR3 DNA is TGTGCCAGTAAAGAGCGGGAGGTGAGCACAGATACGCAGTATTTT. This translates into CASKEREVSTDTQYF.

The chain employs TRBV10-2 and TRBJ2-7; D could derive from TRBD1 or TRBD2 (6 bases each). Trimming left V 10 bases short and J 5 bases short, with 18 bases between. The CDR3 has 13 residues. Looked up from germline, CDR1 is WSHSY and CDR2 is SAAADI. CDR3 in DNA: TGCGCCACCAGGGGACTCTCTATGGACGAGCAGTACTTC. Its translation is CATRGLSMDEQYF.

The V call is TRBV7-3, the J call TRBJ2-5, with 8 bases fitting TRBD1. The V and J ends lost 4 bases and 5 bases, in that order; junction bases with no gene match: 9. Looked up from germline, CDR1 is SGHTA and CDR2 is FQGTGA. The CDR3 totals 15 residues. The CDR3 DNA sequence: TGTGCCAGCAGCTCTGGCAGGGGGCGCCTGGAGACCCAGTACTTC. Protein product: CASSSGRGRLETQYF.

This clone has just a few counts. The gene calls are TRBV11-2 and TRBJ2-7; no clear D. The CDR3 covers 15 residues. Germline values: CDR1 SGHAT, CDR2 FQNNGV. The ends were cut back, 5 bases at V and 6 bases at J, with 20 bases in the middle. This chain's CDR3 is CASSPRRGRWGEQYF. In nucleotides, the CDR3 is TGTGCCAGCAGCCCCCGCCGCGGACGTTGGGGCGAGCAGTACTTC.